Presented here are 28 T cell receptor beta chains from one specimen sequenced in a study of CD8 T cells in Susac syndrome. Random hexamers served to reverse transcribe about 0.5 to 1 ug RNA. Using its own MiXCR run on the immunoSEQ multiplex PCR reads, TCRdb lists one record per CDR3 protein. The repertoire holds under 200,000 distinct CDR3 sequences, with 94% as singletons. Sequenced input: CD4+ T cells from PBMCs. These receptors were collected from a human donor with Susac syndrome.

J is TRBJ2-7 and V is TRBV20-1; 9 bases are a match to TRBD1. With V trimmed by 1 base and J by 4 bases, 5 bases remained unmatched. Germline CDR1 reads DFQATT; CDR2 reads SNEGSKA (reference sequence). CDR3 length equals 14 residues. CDR3 DNA sequence: TGCAGTGCTAGAGCCACAGGGGGCGCGTACGAGCAGTACTTC. This codes for CSARATGGAYEQYF.

This clonotype is a singleton in its sample. The chain links TRBV3-1 to TRBJ2-6; D is ambiguous. The CDR3 covers 16 residues. V was cut by 2 bases and J by 2 bases, with 10 bases left in between. CDR1 is LGHDT and CDR2 is YNNKEL in the germline V gene (reference sequence). The CDR3 sequence is CASSQYGVPGANVLTF. The DNA of the CDR3 is TGTGCCAGCAGCCAATATGGGGTTCCTGGGGCCAACGTCCTGACTTTC.

This chain's CDR3 is CASSSDNQETQYF. In nucleotides, the CDR3 is TGCGCCAGCAGCTCCGACAACCAAGAGACCCAGTACTTC. The rearrangement uses TRBV5-1 and TRBJ2-5; D ambiguous. CDR3 length equals 13 residues. In germline, CDR1 is SGHRS, CDR2 YFSETQ. Deletions cut 3 bases from V and 0 bases from J, with 6 bases between.

This chain connects TRBV5-1 to TRBJ2-3, with 7 bases that match TRBD1. Germline CDR1 and CDR2: SGHRS and YFSETQ. After removal of 1 base from V and 6 bases from J, the junction contained 5 bases not matched to a gene. This CDR3 is 14 amino acids long. The DNA for the CDR3 is TGCGCCAGCAGCTTGCAGGGGGTTCCTGATACGCAGTATTTT. Its translation: CASSLQGVPDTQYF.

This rearrangement joins TRBV7-2 to TRBJ2-3; the D gene is possibly TRBD2 (5 bases). The CDR3 extends over 17 amino acids. From germline, CDR1 is SGHTA and CDR2 FQGNSA. V shed 4 bases and J shed 0 bases, with 17 bases lying between them. The DNA for the CDR3 is TGTGCCAGCAGCTCCGGACTGTACGAATCTAGCACAGATACGCAGTATTTT. This sequence encodes CASSSGLYESSTDTQYF.

The rearrangement joins TRBV9 to TRBJ1-2, with D tentatively TRBD1 (6 bases). Germline V CDR1 and CDR2: SGDLS, YYNGEE. Deletions cut 2 bases from V and 3 bases from J, with 11 bases between. This CDR3 comprises 14 residues. The CDR3 region has the DNA TGTGCCAGCAGCGTTGCAGGGGTCGACTATGGCTACACCTTC. Protein product: CASSVAGVDYGYTF.

This clonotype was counted once. The chain links TRBV20-1 to TRBJ1-1; D is possibly TRBD1 (6 bases). CDR1 is DFQATT and CDR2 is SNEGSKA in the germline V gene (reference sequence). V lost 4 bases and J lost 2, with 8 bases in between. The CDR3 contains 12 residues. CDR3 coding DNA: TGCAGTGCTACCAGGGGAAACACTGAAGCTTTCTTT. This encodes CSATRGNTEAFF.

This clonotype was counted once. The V and J genes are TRBV5-1 and TRBJ1-2; maybe TRBD1 (5 bases). The CDR3 is 15 amino acids. Germline CDR1 reads SGHRS; CDR2 reads YFSETQ. V lost 0 bases and J lost 7, with 16 bases in between. CDR3 in amino acids: CASSLGGAPDGGYTF. DNA of the CDR3: TGCGCCAGCAGCTTGGGCGGGGCACCAGACGGTGGCTACACCTTC.

This chain links TRBV19 with TRBJ2-5, with D uncertain. The germline V gene encodes CDR1 LNHDA and CDR2 SQIVND (reference sequence). This CDR3 contains 15 residues. Trimming removed 3 bases at V and 2 bases at J, with 13 bases between. The CDR3 region is CASSINFLTQETQYF. CDR3 DNA: TGTGCCAGTAGTATTAACTTTCTGACTCAAGAGACCCAGTACTTC.

The CDR3 nucleotides read TGTGCCAGCAGCCAAACAGGGGTGAACACTGAAGCTTTCTTT. It is translated as CASSQTGVNTEAFF. This rearrangement joins TRBV2 to TRBJ1-1; TRBD1 aligns across 7 bases. Germline V gene lookup returns CDR1 SNHLY and CDR2 FYNNEI. The CDR3 consists of 14 residues. V was pared by 6 bases and J by 0 bases, with 4 bases of the junction left unmatched.

V usage is TRBV20-1 and J usage is TRBJ2-3; 8 bases are a match to TRBD2. This CDR3 has 17 amino acids. The junction had 10 bases not matched to a gene; V was cut back by 0 bases and J by 2 bases. The germline V gene encodes CDR1 DFQATT and CDR2 SNEGSKA (reference sequence). This CDR3 is CSARDSRAGVDTDTQYF. In DNA form, the CDR3 reads TGCAGTGCTAGAGATAGTAGAGCGGGGGTGGACACAGATACGCAGTATTTT.

This chain links TRBV7-6 with TRBJ2-5; 7 bases agree with TRBD1. The germline V gene encodes CDR1 SGHVS and CDR2 FNYEAQ. Trimming at V came to 4 bases and at J to 4 bases, leaving 6 bases not matched to a gene. The CDR3 length is 14 residues. As DNA, the CDR3 is TGTGCCAGCAGCTATAGACAGGGTAGAGAGACCCAGTACTTC. Its protein is CASSYRQGRETQYF.

The CDR3 sequence is CASTSLGTVEETQYF. For the CDR3, the DNA is TGCGCCAGCACCTCCCTCGGGACAGTGGAGGAGACCCAGTACTTC. The rearrangement links TRBV5-1 to TRBJ2-5; 7 nucleotides agree with TRBD1. V dropped 6 bases and J dropped 5; count of bases not matched to a gene: 13. Germline CDR1 SGHRS, CDR2 YFSETQ. This CDR3 spans 15 amino acids. The full variable domain, with the rest looked up from reference TRBV5-1 and TRBJ2-5, is KAGVTQTPRYLIKTRGQQVTLSCSPISGHRSVSWYQQTPGQGLQFLFEYFSETQRNKGNFPGRFSGRQFSNSRSEMNVSTLELGDSALYLCASTSLGTVEETQYFGPGTRLLVL.

V is TRBV29-1 and J is TRBJ1-1; 7 bases are shared with TRBD1. Germline CDR1 reads SQVTM; CDR2 reads ANQGSEA. V lost 6 bases and J lost 5; bases outside the gene matches: 9. This CDR3 has 13 residues. The DNA for the CDR3 is TGCAGCGTCGCAGGACAGGTTGAGACTGAAGCTTTCTTT. Translation gives CSVAGQVETEAFF.

V is TRBV3-1 and J is TRBJ1-2; D remains ambiguous. The CDR3 extends over 12 amino acids. V lost 2 bases and J 7 bases, leaving 8 bases between the germline ends. In germline, CDR1 is LGHDT, CDR2 YNNKEL (reference sequence). DNA of the CDR3: TGTGCCAGCAGCCAACCCCTACGTGGCTACACCTTC. This sequence encodes CASSQPLRGYTF. Together with reference TRBV3-1 and TRBJ1-2, the CDR3 gives the full variable domain: DTAVSQTPKYLVTQMGNDKSIKCEQNLGHDTMYWYKQDSKKFLKIMFSYNNKELIINETVPNRFSPKSPDKAHLNLHINSLELGDSAVYFCASSQPLRGYTFGSGTRLTVV.

In this sample, this clonotype turned up once. The V call is TRBV12-3 or TRBV12-4, the J call TRBJ2-3; 7 bases are a match to TRBD1. The ends lost 5 bases at V and 0 bases at J; junction bases unmatched: 5. The CDR3 totals 15 residues. In nucleotides, the CDR3 is TGTGCCAGCAGTCGGGACAGCAAAAGCACAGATACGCAGTATTTT. Amino acid sequence: CASSRDSKSTDTQYF.

V usage is TRBV5-6 and J usage is TRBJ2-5; no reliable D call. This CDR3 contains 15 residues. Germline CDR1 reads SGHDT; CDR2 reads YYEEEE. Trimming stripped 1 base from V and 5 bases from J, with 15 bases between. The CDR3 DNA reads TGTGCCAGCAGCTTGATCAGTTCCGGACGGGAGACCCAGTACTTC. It codes for CASSLISSGRETQYF.

The chain employs TRBV15 and TRBJ2-7; no firm D call. V was cut by 11 bases and J by 3 bases, with 11 bases left in between. This CDR3 contains 11 residues. CDR1 is LNHNV and CDR2 is YYDKDF in the germline V gene (reference sequence). The CDR3: CAPRVIYEQYF. The CDR3 coding sequence is TGTGCCCCTAGAGTTATCTACGAGCAGTACTTC. The whole variable domain, filled in from reference TRBV15 and TRBJ2-7, reads DAMVIQNPRYQVTQFGKPVTLSCSQTLNHNVMYWYQQKSSQAPKLLFHYYDKDFNNEADTPDNFQSRRPNTSFCFLDIRSPGLGDTAMYLCAPRVIYEQYFGPGTRLTVT.

V gene TRBV7-2 combines with J gene TRBJ2-7, with D hard to call. Trimming cost V 6 bases and J 1 base, with 13 bases left between them. Germline V CDR1 and CDR2: SGHTA, FQGNSA. This CDR3 has 14 residues. The CDR3 sequence: CASSLLGRSYEQYF. Written as DNA, the CDR3 is TGTGCCAGCAGTCTGCTGGGCAGATCCTACGAGCAGTACTTC.

This clonotype was observed once. The chain uses TRBV6-5 and TRBJ1-2; TRBD1 matches 7 bases. With V trimmed by 9 bases and J by 14 bases, 15 bases remained unmatched. The CDR3 consists of 12 residues. CDR1 and CDR2 from the germline V gene are MNHEY and SVGAGI. CDR3 residues: CASRDSSRSETF. The CDR3 bases are TGTGCCAGTCGGGACAGCAGTCGGTCGGAGACCTTC.

The V and J genes are TRBV19 and TRBJ2-2; no clear D. The germline V and J ends were trimmed by 5 bases and 5 bases, with 6 bases remaining between them. CDR1 is LNHDA, CDR2 SQIVND, per germline (reference sequence). The CDR3 spans 12 residues. The CDR3 nucleotides read TGTGCCAGTAGTTTTCAAACCGGGGAGCTGTTTTTT. Translation gives CASSFQTGELFF.

This clonotype came up once. The chain recombines TRBV7-6 with TRBJ2-7; D is possibly TRBD1 or TRBD2 (5 bases each). The V end was cut by 3 bases, the J end by 8 bases, with 14 bases between. This CDR3 has 13 residues. Germline V gene sequence: CDR1 SGHVS, CDR2 FNYEAQ. The CDR3 DNA reads TGTGCCAGCAGCTTCCCCCGGGACCCCAAGCAGTACTTC. It codes for CASSFPRDPKQYF.

The rearrangement joins TRBV19 to TRBJ1-5; maybe TRBD1 (5 bases). The V end was cut by 10 bases, the J end by 3 bases, with 19 bases between. CDR1 is LNHDA, CDR2 SQIVND, per germline (reference sequence). This CDR3 has 15 amino acids. CDR3 bases: TGTGCCACCCATCCGGGGGGAGGGTACAATCAGCCCCAGCATTTT. Translated, it gives CATHPGGGYNQPQHF. The full variable domain, in which reference TRBV19 and TRBJ1-5 provide the parts outside the CDR3, is DGGITQSPKYLFRKEGQNVTLSCEQNLNHDAMYWYRQDPGQGLRLIYYSQIVNDFQKGDIAEGYSVSREKKESFPLTVTSAQKNPTAFYLCATHPGGGYNQPQHFGDGTRLSIL.

The chain carries TRBV3-1 and TRBJ1-4; D might be TRBD1 (5 bases). CDR3 size: 18 residues. Germline CDR1 and CDR2: LGHDT and YNNKEL (reference sequence). Trimming took 0 bases from V and 0 from J, leaving 14 bases between them. In DNA form, the CDR3 reads TGTGCCAGCAGCCAAGATGGGGACCGATTTGCAACTAATGAAAAACTGTTTTTT. Translation: CASSQDGDRFATNEKLFF. Looking up the rest from reference TRBV3-1 and TRBJ1-4 gives the full variable domain: DTAVSQTPKYLVTQMGNDKSIKCEQNLGHDTMYWYKQDSKKFLKIMFSYNNKELIINETVPNRFSPKSPDKAHLNLHINSLELGDSAVYFCASSQDGDRFATNEKLFFGSGTQLSVL.

The chain recombines TRBV9 with TRBJ2-2; D is ambiguous. The CDR3 is 13 residues long. Deletions cut 2 bases from V and 0 bases from J, with 2 bases between. The germline gives CDR1 SGDLS, CDR2 YYNGEE. CDR3 residues: CASSVSNTGELFF. Here the CDR3 DNA reads TGTGCCAGCAGCGTCTCGAACACCGGGGAGCTGTTTTTT.

The rearrangement joins TRBV29-1 to TRBJ2-7; D call uncertain. The CDR3 contains 13 residues. The V end was cut by 1 base, the J end by 2 bases, with 9 bases between. Germline loops: CDR1 SQVTM, CDR2 ANQGSEA. CDR3 residues: CSVEGPQAYEQYF. DNA of the CDR3: TGCAGCGTTGAAGGCCCACAAGCCTACGAGCAGTACTTC.

The genes are TRBV20-1 and TRBJ1-2, with D unclear. V lost 1 base and J lost 0, with 9 bases in between. CDR3 length: 14 amino acids. Germline CDR1 and CDR2: DFQATT and SNEGSKA (reference sequence). The CDR3 nucleotides read TGCAGTGCTAGAGTTTCGGATTCTAACTATGGCTACACCTTC. Translated, it gives CSARVSDSNYGYTF.

The sample holds one count of this clonotype. The rearrangement links TRBV12-3 or TRBV12-4 to TRBJ2-2; D gene unclear. CDR3 length: 14 residues. Deletions cut 5 bases from V and 7 bases from J, with 14 bases between. This CDR3 is CASSPGFVGGELFF. CDR3 bases: TGTGCCAGCAGTCCCGGGTTTGTAGGCGGGGAGCTGTTTTTT.